This passage covers 28 T cell receptor beta chains from one sample sequenced in a study of blood T cell repertoires in COVID-19. Clones were sequenced by immunoSEQ multiplex PCR, and TCRdb holds only the in-frame ones, with some missing. The sample records approximately 90,000 clones, over 80% being singletons. Sample: peripheral blood. Receptor source: a man aged 45-60 years with acute or convalescent COVID-19.

This clone turned up a few times. The J gene is TRBJ1-6, the V gene TRBV5-1; D remains unclear. CDR3 size: 15 residues. V was cut by 2 bases and J by 0 bases, with 6 bases left in between. In germline, CDR1 is SGHRS, CDR2 YFSETQ. The CDR3 sequence is CASSLSSSYNSPLHF. The CDR3 nucleotides read TGCGCCAGCAGCTTATCGAGCTCCTATAATTCACCCCTCCACTTT.

V gene TRBV25-1 combines with J gene TRBJ1-1; tentative D call: TRBD1 (6 bases). Deletions cut 1 base from V and 7 bases from J, with 16 bases between. CDR1 and CDR2 from the germline V gene are MGHDK and SYGVNS. This CDR3 has 15 amino acids. CDR3 residues: CASSEFLTGWSEAFF. The CDR3 DNA sequence: TGTGCCAGCAGTGAATTTTTAACAGGGTGGAGTGAAGCTTTCTTT.

This clone was picked up one time. The rearrangement links TRBV7-7 to TRBJ2-2, with D perhaps matching TRBD1 (5 bases). CDR3 length equals 19 residues. V lost 6 bases and J 2 bases, leaving 25 bases between the germline ends. Germline V gives CDR1 SSHAT, CDR2 FNYEAQ (reference sequence). DNA of the CDR3: TGTGCCAGCAGGTCGGTGGGGCACAACACCGCAATTAACACCGGGGAGCTGTTTTTT. Its protein product is CASRSVGHNTAINTGELFF.

The chain joins TRBV15 to TRBJ1-1; 8 bases line up with TRBD1. CDR1 and CDR2 (germline): LNHNV, YYDKDF (reference sequence). The CDR3 loop spans 15 amino acids. After removal of 2 bases from V and 4 bases from J, the junction contained 6 bases not matched to a gene. The CDR3 region is CATSRTLGQGTEAFF. CDR3 bases: TGTGCCACCAGCAGAACCTTAGGACAGGGCACTGAAGCTTTCTTT.

The genes are TRBV5-1 and TRBJ2-3; D gene unclear. Germline V CDR1 and CDR2: SGHRS, YFSETQ. The CDR3 has 14 amino acids. With 0 bases removed from V and 4 bases from J, the gap between germline ends came to 9 bases. As DNA, the CDR3 is TGCGCCAGCAGCTTGGCCCCAAGCCCAGATACGCAGTATTTT. This translates into CASSLAPSPDTQYF.

This clone was detected only once. The gene calls are TRBV6-5 and TRBJ2-3; a possible D gene is TRBD2 (5 bases). Trimming stripped 6 bases from V and 4 bases from J, with 11 bases between. CDR3 size: 13 residues. Germline lookup yields CDR1 MNHEY and CDR2 SVGAGI. CDR3 bases: TGTGCCAGCAGAGCGGACGGTTCAGATACGCAGTATTTT. Protein product: CASRADGSDTQYF.

The chain couples TRBV15 to TRBJ2-1, with 8 nucleotides matching TRBD2. The junction had 7 bases not matched to a gene; V was cut back by 0 bases and J by 3 bases. The V gene's germline CDR1 is LNHNV and CDR2 YYDKDF (reference sequence). There are 17 residues in the CDR3. CDR3 DNA sequence: TGTGCCACCAGCAGAGATCTCACTAGCGGAGTCTACAATGAGCAGTTCTTC. Translated, it gives CATSRDLTSGVYNEQFF.

The rearrangement joins TRBV30 to TRBJ2-7; D may be TRBD2 (6 bases). The V and J ends lost 0 bases and 0 bases respectively, with 12 bases between them. The CDR3 consists of 15 residues. Looked up from germline, CDR1 is GTSNPN and CDR2 is SVGIG (reference sequence). Here the CDR3 DNA reads TGTGCCTGGAGTGTTCGGGGGTCGAGCTCCTACGAGCAGTACTTC. This sequence encodes CAWSVRGSSSYEQYF.

The rearrangement uses TRBV10-2 and TRBJ1-2; D is uncertain. Germline values: CDR1 WSHSY, CDR2 SAAADI. V dropped 3 bases and J dropped 0 bases, with 11 bases sitting between them. The length of the CDR3 is 15 residues. The CDR3: CASSDLTAANYGYTF. The DNA for the CDR3 is TGCGCCAGCAGTGACCTAACAGCTGCTAACTATGGCTACACCTTC.

This clone showed up just once. This sequence joins TRBV7-6 and TRBJ2-7, with a weak D call TRBD1 (5 bases). This CDR3 spans 15 amino acids. Germline lookup yields CDR1 SGHVS and CDR2 FNYEAQ. V was trimmed by 5 bases and J by 6 bases, leaving 20 bases between them. Here the CDR3 reads CASSQNPQGFGEQYF. In DNA form, the CDR3 reads TGTGCCAGCAGCCAAAACCCCCAGGGATTCGGCGAGCAGTACTTC.

This clone was counted once. The chain uses TRBV3-1 (or the pseudogene TRBV3-2) and TRBJ2-3; TRBD1 matches at 8 bases. CDR1 is LGHDT, CDR2 YNNKEL, per germline (reference sequence). Trimming removed 4 bases from V and 1 base from J; junction bases left unmatched: 10. This CDR3 has 17 residues. Here the CDR3 reads CASSPQGAGSGTDTQYF. Here the CDR3 DNA reads TGTGCCAGCAGCCCCCAGGGGGCAGGGTCGGGCACAGATACGCAGTATTTT.

The rearrangement joins TRBV5-1 to TRBJ2-1; a possible D gene is TRBD2 (5 bases). There are 15 residues in the CDR3. The germline V and J ends were trimmed by 0 bases and 0 bases, with 7 bases remaining between them. Germline V CDR1 and CDR2: SGHRS, YFSETQ. CDR3 region: CASSLGTLSYNEQFF. The CDR3 DNA sequence: TGCGCCAGCAGCTTGGGGACTCTCTCCTACAATGAGCAGTTCTTC.

V is TRBV6-5 and J is TRBJ2-7; 10 nucleotides align to TRBD2. CDR1 is MNHEY, CDR2 SVGAGI, per germline. This CDR3 contains 15 residues. After removal of 0 bases from V and 4 bases from J, the junction contained 3 bases not matched to a gene. The CDR3 DNA reads as TGTGCCAGCAGTTACTCGAGGACTAGCGGATACGAGCAGTACTTC. Amino acids: CASSYSRTSGYEQYF.

The genes are TRBV27 and TRBJ2-7, with 7 bases fitting TRBD2. This CDR3 has 14 amino acids. Unmatched junction bases numbered 6, after V lost 2 bases and J lost 5 bases. CDR1 is MNHEY, CDR2 SMNVEV, per germline (reference sequence). As DNA, the CDR3 is TGTGCCAGCAGTTTACGGGGGAGGGCCCACGAGCAGTACTTC. This gives the protein CASSLRGRAHEQYF.

The table lists this clone with a few counts. V and J are TRBV6-5 and TRBJ1-1, with D uncertain. V shed 7 bases and J shed 7 bases, with 19 bases lying between them. The CDR3 is 14 amino acids. Looked up from germline, CDR1 is MNHEY and CDR2 is SVGAGI. For the CDR3, the DNA is TGTGCCAGCACGGATAGCGGCAGTTCTTATGAAGCTTTCTTT. Amino acids: CASTDSGSSYEAFF.

This chain joins TRBV4-3 and TRBJ1-2; D is perhaps TRBD1 (6 bases). Per germline, CDR1 LGHNA and CDR2 YSLEER. With 0 bases removed from V and 2 bases from J, the gap between germline ends came to 10 bases. The CDR3 sequence is 15 residues long. The CDR3 reads CASSQEATGNYGYTF. DNA for the CDR3: TGCGCCAGCAGCCAAGAGGCGACAGGAAACTATGGCTACACCTTC.

This clone turned up a few times. V usage is TRBV18 and J usage is TRBJ2-7; 9 positions match TRBD2. The V gene's germline CDR1 is KGHSH and CDR2 LQKENI. The CDR3 contains 14 residues. V shed 3 bases, J shed 4 bases, and the junction held 4 bases outside the gene matches. CDR3 nucleotide sequence: TGTGCCAGCTCACCCGGGCGGGAGGGATACGAGCAGTACTTC. It translates to CASSPGREGYEQYF.

The CDR3, as DNA: TGTGCCAGCAGCTTGGGGACAGGGGGCAAAGCGGGCACAGATACGCAGTATTTT. Amino acids: CASSLGTGGKAGTDTQYF. The chain carries TRBV5-5 and TRBJ2-3, with 11 bases identical to TRBD1. Germline V lookup: CDR1 SGHKS, CDR2 YYEKEE (reference sequence). The CDR3 has 18 residues. J was trimmed by 1 base and V by 0 bases; bases with no gene match: 7.

The chain couples TRBV6-2 or TRBV6-3 to TRBJ2-1; 12 bases are a match to TRBD2. V gave up 5 bases and J gave up 11 bases; unmatched junction bases: 22. The germline V gene has CDR1 MNHEY and CDR2 SVGEGT. This CDR3 region has 19 residues. The CDR3 is CASSRQGTWRLAGVSKQFF. The CDR3 DNA is TGTGCCAGCAGTAGACAGGGAACCTGGAGACTAGCGGGAGTGAGTAAGCAGTTCTTC.

The V gene is TRBV7-8, the J gene TRBJ1-3; 9 bases agree with TRBD1. There are 16 residues in the CDR3. Losses at the gene ends were 4 bases for V and 2 bases for J; bases not matched to a gene: 6. Germline assignment: CDR1 SGHVS and CDR2 FQNEAQ. The CDR3 DNA follows: TGTGCCAGCAGCTGGGGGACAGGGCCAACTGGAAACACCATATATTTT. Residues: CASSWGTGPTGNTIYF. The full variable domain, its missing parts supplied by reference TRBV7-8 and TRBJ1-3, is GAGVSQSPRYKVAKRGQDVALRCDPISGHVSLFWYQQALGQGPEFLTYFQNEAQLDKSGLPSDRFFAERPEGSVSTLKIQRTQQEDSAVYLCASSWGTGPTGNTIYFGEGSWLTVV.

The chain uses TRBV7-3 and TRBJ1-6; D is possibly TRBD1 (5 bases). Trimming shortened V by 3 bases and J by 6 bases, and 12 bases separated the two germline ends. From germline, CDR1 is SGHTA and CDR2 FQGTGA. The CDR3 sequence is 15 residues long. Here the CDR3 DNA reads TGTGCCAGCAGCTTTGACAGCCTGGGTAATTCACCCCTCCACTTT. Its protein is CASSFDSLGNSPLHF.

V and J are TRBV3-1 (or the pseudogene TRBV3-2) and TRBJ1-4; D call uncertain. Germline V gives CDR1 LGHDT, CDR2 YNNKEL (reference sequence). The V gene lost 2 bases and the J gene lost 4 bases, with 11 bases spanning the gap. This CDR3 has 15 residues. CDR3: CASSQRTDYNEKLFF. CDR3 in DNA: TGTGCCAGCAGCCAACGGACGGACTATAATGAAAAACTGTTTTTT.

CDR3 nucleotides: TGTGCCAGCAAACCTAGCGGGGGTATATACGAGCAGTACTTC. Translation: CASKPSGGIYEQYF. The V and J genes are TRBV5-4 and TRBJ2-7; 10 bases are shared with TRBD2. J gave up 4 bases and V 6 bases, and 7 bases lay outside the gene matches. This CDR3 spans 14 amino acids. CDR1 SGHNT and CDR2 YYREEE come from the germline V gene (reference sequence).

The chain couples TRBV11-2 to TRBJ1-2; 11 positions match TRBD1. The V segment lost 5 bases and the J segment 6 bases; nucleotides outside the gene matches: 8. There are 15 residues in the CDR3. CDR1 SGHAT and CDR2 FQNNGV come from the germline V gene. The CDR3 DNA is TGTGCCAGCAGCCCCCGGGACAGGGGGTTGAATGGCTACACCTTC. Translated, it gives CASSPRDRGLNGYTF.

This clone has more than one count but fewer than ten. The gene calls are TRBV29-1 and TRBJ2-2; a weak D match, TRBD1 (6 bases). The CDR3 loop spans 14 amino acids. With 7 bases removed from V and 0 bases from J, the gap between germline ends came to 12 bases. Germline assignment: CDR1 SQVTM and CDR2 ANQGSEA. DNA for the CDR3: TGCAGCGCCTCCGGGACAACGAACACCGGGGAGCTGTTTTTT. Translated, it gives CSASGTTNTGELFF.

The chain links TRBV7-9 to TRBJ2-3, with D tentatively TRBD1 (6 bases). CDR1 is SEHNR and CDR2 is FQNEAQ in the germline V gene (reference sequence). This CDR3 spans 16 amino acids. The V end was cut by 0 bases, the J end by 2 bases, with 12 bases between. Written as DNA, the CDR3 is TGTGCCAGCAGCTTAGCTTTAGGGGGAAACACAGATACGCAGTATTTT. This sequence encodes CASSLALGGNTDTQYF. The full variable domain, completed using reference TRBV7-9 and TRBJ2-3, is DTGVSQNPRHKITKRGQNVTFRCDPISEHNRLYWYRQTLGQGPEFLTYFQNEAQLEKSRLLSDRFSAERPKGSFSTLEIQRTEQGDSAMYLCASSLALGGNTDTQYFGPGTRLTVL.

By sample fraction, this clone is medium-sized (0.01 to 0.1%). The chain has TRBV4-1 and TRBJ1-2, with 8 bases aligning to TRBD1. The V and J ends lost 0 bases and 2 bases, in that order; junction bases with no gene match: 11. Germline CDR1 is MGHRA and CDR2 is YSYEKL. The CDR3 sequence is 18 residues long. The CDR3 DNA reads as TGCGCCAGCAGCCAAGAATTTGGCAGGGGGCTCGTCAACTATGGCTACACCTTC. Protein sequence: CASSQEFGRGLVNYGYTF.

This chain joins TRBV5-6 and TRBJ2-7; 9 bases map to TRBD1. The germline V gene encodes CDR1 SGHDT and CDR2 YYEEEE. CDR3 length equals 12 residues. Trimming at V came to 3 bases and at J to 7 bases, leaving 2 bases not matched to a gene. As DNA, the CDR3 is TGTGCCAGCAGCTGGACAGGGGAAGAGCAGTACTTC. Protein: CASSWTGEEQYF.